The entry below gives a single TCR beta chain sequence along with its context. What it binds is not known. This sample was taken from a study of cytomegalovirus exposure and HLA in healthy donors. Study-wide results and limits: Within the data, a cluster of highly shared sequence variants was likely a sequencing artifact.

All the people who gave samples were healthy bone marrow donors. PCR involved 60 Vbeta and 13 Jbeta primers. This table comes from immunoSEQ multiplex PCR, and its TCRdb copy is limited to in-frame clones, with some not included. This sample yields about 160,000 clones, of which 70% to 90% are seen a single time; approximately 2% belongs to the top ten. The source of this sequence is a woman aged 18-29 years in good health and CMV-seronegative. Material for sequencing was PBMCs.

CDR3 DNA sequence: TGTGCCAGCAGTTTATGGCGGGGGGGCCGGGCAGATACGCAGTATTTT. Residues: CASSLWRGGRADTQYF. The V call is TRBV27, the J call TRBJ2-3, with 9 bases matching TRBD2. V shed 1 base, J shed 4 bases, and the junction held 6 bases outside the gene matches. The CDR3 sequence is 16 residues long. The germline CDR1 and CDR2 sequences are MNHEY and SMNVEV (reference sequence).